This T cell receptor beta chain was sequenced for a study of cytomegalovirus exposure and HLA in healthy donors. V gave up 3 bases and J gave up 3 bases, with 8 bases separating them. The CDR3 extends over 13 amino acids. The germline gives CDR1 SGHVS, CDR2 FQNEAQ. Researchers ran the PCR with 60 Vbeta and 13 Jbeta primers. Sequencing used immunoSEQ multiplex PCR; TCRdb keeps in-frame clones, though not all of them. Counted here are roughly 150,000 clones, approximately 80% occurring once; the ten biggest clones make up approximately 2.7%. Points on this clone: What it binds is not known.

Notes on the study in general: The study designated about 160 TCR beta chains cytomegalovirus-associated.

This sequence joins TRBV7-8 and TRBJ1-1; D not certain. This sequence was found in a boy aged 2 to 10 in good health and CMV-seronegative. Sample: PBMCs. CDR3 amino acids: CASSFAEDTEAFF. CDR3 bases: TGTGCCAGCAGCTTTGCTGAGGACACTGAAGCTTTCTTT.